The source of this TCR beta chain is a study of tumor and adjacent non-tumor tissue in lung cancer. The wider study: On average, productive TCRbeta reads reached about 4.17 million per sample.

This clonotype was found a few times. The antigen is not known. Whole-study findings and limits: In normal lung, the top 100 clones were significantly more dominant than in tumor. TCR diversity was significantly greater in tumor than normal lung tissue.

Germline loops: CDR1 LGHNA, CDR2 YNFKEQ. This CDR3 contains 15 residues. The V gene lost 1 base and the J gene lost 5 bases, with 15 bases spanning the gap. The library came from three nested PCR rounds adapted from ARM-PCR protocols. TCRdb analysed the multiplex PCR reads with MiXCR anew, one entry per CDR3 protein. The data show some 100,000 distinct CDR3 sequences, under 65% seen once. This sample's RNA came from whole unsorted tissue. Distant lung tissue was collected more than 3 cm away from the tumor edge. The V gene is TRBV4-2, the J gene TRBJ2-7; the D gene is possibly TRBD2 (6 bases). The sequence came from a man aged 55 to 69 with non-small cell lung cancer. The sequenced sample was distant non-tumor lung tissue. CDR3 amino acids: CASSQVSLASHEQYF. CDR3 nucleotide sequence: TGTGCCAGCAGCCAAGTCAGTCTAGCGTCCCACGAGCAGTACTTC.